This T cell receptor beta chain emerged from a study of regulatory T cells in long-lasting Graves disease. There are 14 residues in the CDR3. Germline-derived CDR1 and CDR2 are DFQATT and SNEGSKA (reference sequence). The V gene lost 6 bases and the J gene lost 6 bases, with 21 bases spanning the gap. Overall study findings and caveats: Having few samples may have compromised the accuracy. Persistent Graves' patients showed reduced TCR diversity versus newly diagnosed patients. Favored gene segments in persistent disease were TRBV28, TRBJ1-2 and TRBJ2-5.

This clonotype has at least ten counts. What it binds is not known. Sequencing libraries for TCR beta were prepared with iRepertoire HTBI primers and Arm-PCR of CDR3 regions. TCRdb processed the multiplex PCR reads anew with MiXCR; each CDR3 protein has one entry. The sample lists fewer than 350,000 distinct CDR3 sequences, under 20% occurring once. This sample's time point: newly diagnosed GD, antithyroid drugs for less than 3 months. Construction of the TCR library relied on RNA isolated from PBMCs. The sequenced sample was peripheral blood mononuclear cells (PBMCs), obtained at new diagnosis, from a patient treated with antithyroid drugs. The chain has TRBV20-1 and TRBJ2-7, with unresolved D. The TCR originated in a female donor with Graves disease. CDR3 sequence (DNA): TGCAGTGCGTCTTTAGTCATTGACGGGTCCGAGCAGTACTTC. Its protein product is CSASLVIDGSEQYF.